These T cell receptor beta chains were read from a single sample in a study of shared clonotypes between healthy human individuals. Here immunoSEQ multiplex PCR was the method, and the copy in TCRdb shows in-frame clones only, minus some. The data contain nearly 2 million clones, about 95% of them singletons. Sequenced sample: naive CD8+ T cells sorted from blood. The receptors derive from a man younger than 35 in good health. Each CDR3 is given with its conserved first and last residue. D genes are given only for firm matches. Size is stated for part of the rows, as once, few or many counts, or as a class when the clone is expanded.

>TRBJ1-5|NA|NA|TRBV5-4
TGTGCCAGCAGCTTGGGCCCAGGGACGGTAAATCAGCCCCAGCATTTT
CASSLGPGTVNQPQHF
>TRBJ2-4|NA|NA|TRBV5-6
TGTGCCAGCAGCCCAAGGACAGAAAACATTCAGTACTTC
CASSPRTENIQYF
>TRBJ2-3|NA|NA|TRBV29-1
TGCAGCGTTGAGGGGCGTAACACAGATACGCAGTATTTT
CSVEGRNTDTQYF
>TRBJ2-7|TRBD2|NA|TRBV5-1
TGCGCCAGCAGCTTGGAGAGTAGCGGGGTCTCCTACGAGCAGTACTTC
CASSLESSGVSYEQYF
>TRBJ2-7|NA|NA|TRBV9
TGTGCCAGCAGCGTAGAGTCAGGGGCCGGCGAGCAGTACTTC
CASSVESGAGEQYF
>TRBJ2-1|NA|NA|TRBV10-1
TGCGCCAGCAGTGAGGGGGGCCCCTACAATGAGCAGTTCTTC
CASSEGGPYNEQFF
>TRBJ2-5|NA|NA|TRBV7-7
TGTGCTAGCAGTTTAAACCAAGGGTTCCGAGAGACCCAGTACTTC
CASSLNQGFRETQYF
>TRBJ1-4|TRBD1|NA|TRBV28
TGTGCCAGCAGTTTCGGAGGGGGCTATGAAAAACTGTTTTTT
CASSFGGGYEKLFF
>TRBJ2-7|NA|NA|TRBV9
TGTGCCAGCAGCGGAAACCCCGGGACTTCGAACTACGAGCAGTACTTC
CASSGNPGTSNYEQYF
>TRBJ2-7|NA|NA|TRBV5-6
TGTGCCAGCAGCTTGGCCGGGACTTTTTCTTACGAGCAGTACTTC
CASSLAGTFSYEQYF
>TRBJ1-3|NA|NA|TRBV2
TGTGCCAGCAGTGCTCCGGGTGGCCCTGGAAACACCATATATTTT
CASSAPGGPGNTIYF
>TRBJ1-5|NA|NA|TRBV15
TGTGCCACCAGCCATGACAGTTTCAATCAGCCCCAGCATTTT
CATSHDSFNQPQHF
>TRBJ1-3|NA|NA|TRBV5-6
TGTGCCAGCAGCTTCGAGGGCTCTGGAAACACCATATATTTT
CASSFEGSGNTIYF
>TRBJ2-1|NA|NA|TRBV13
TGTGCCAGCAGCTTTCCAAACCGGGGCGATGAGCAGTTCTTC
CASSFPNRGDEQFF
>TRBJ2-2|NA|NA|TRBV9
TGTGCCAGCAGCGTAGAGGGGGGCACAGGGAACACCGGGGAGCTGTTTTTT
CASSVEGGTGNTGELFF
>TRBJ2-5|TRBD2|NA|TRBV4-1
TGCGCCAGCAGCCGGCTCCCCGGACTAGCGGAAGAGACCCAGTACTTC
CASSRLPGLAEETQYF
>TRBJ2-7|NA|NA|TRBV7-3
TGTGCCAGCAGCTTAGGGGACGGTCCCTACGAGCAGTACTTC
CASSLGDGPYEQYF
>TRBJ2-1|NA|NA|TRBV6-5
TGTGCCAGCAGTACAGGGTTGCGGGATAATGAGCAGTTCTTC
CASSTGLRDNEQFF
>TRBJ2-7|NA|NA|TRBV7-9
TGTGCCAGCAGCCCGAACGTCAACGAGCAGTACTTC
CASSPNVNEQYF
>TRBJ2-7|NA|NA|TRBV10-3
TGTGCCATCATGCCGGGACATTCCTACGAGCAGTACTTC
CAIMPGHSYEQYF
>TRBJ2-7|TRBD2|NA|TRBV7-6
TGTGCCAGCAGCTTAGTACTAGCGGGTACCTACGAGCAGTACTTC
CASSLVLAGTYEQYF
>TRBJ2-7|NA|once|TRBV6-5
TGTGCCAGCAGTTTCCCACCGGGACACCCGGGTGAAGAGCAGTACTTC
CASSFPPGHPGEEQYF
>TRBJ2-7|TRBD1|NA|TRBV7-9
TGTGCCAGCAACTCCTGGGGGACAGCAAACTACGAGCAGTACTTC
CASNSWGTANYEQYF
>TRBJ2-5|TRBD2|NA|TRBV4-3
TGCGCCAGCAGCCAAGATCTACTAGCGGGATCGACGGAGACCCAGTACTTC
CASSQDLLAGSTETQYF
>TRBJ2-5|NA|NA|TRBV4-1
TGCGCCAGCAGCCATGGGTGGGGGGGCGAGGAGACCCAGTACTTC
CASSHGWGGEETQYF
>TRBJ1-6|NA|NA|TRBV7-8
TGTGCCAGCAGCTTAGGTTCTGTGGTCTATAATTCACCCCTCCACTTT
CASSLGSVVYNSPLHF
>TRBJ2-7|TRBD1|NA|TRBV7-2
TGTGCCAGCAGCTCGGGGACAGGGTACGAGCAGTACTTC
CASSSGTGYEQYF
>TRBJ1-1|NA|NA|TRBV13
TGTGCCAGCTGGGGGCCCGGAGGTACTGAAGCTTTCTTT
CASWGPGGTEAFF
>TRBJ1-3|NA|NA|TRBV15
TGTGCCACCAGCTTTGGAGGGGAGGGAAACGGAAACACCATATATTTT
CATSFGGEGNGNTIYF